This T cell receptor beta chain was obtained from a study of blood T cells in healthy people across ages. Across the whole study: There was about one barcoded beta molecule captured by template switching per two T cells.

General study results and limits: In long-lived donors, naive CD4+ cell counts and diversity exceeded those of aged donors. Unsorted PBMCs prevented conclusive naive versus antigen-experienced comparison.

Germline assignment: CDR1 SGHTA and CDR2 FQGNSA. This CDR3 region has 15 residues. As concerns this clonotype: Antigen: not known. Possible read error: a much larger clone is one base away.

Sample-barcoded 5' priming and a J-beta primer mix drove a second PCR of about 6 to 12 cycles. Every molecule of cDNA carried a tag from a template-switch adaptor with 12 random nucleotides. TCRdb analysed the 5' RACE reads with MiXCR anew, one entry per CDR3 protein. The table has hundreds of thousands of distinct CDR3 sequences, 35% to 50% seen once. This receptor was taken from a man older than 75 in good health. The sequencing input was blood. V usage is TRBV7-2 and J usage is TRBJ2-7, with 8 bases lining up with TRBD2. The CDR3 coding sequence is TGTGCCAGCAGCTTGCGGGGGGCGAGCTCCTACGGGCAGTACTTC. Protein sequence: CASSLRGASSYGQYF.